This T cell receptor beta chain came from a study of cytomegalovirus exposure and HLA in healthy donors. Study details: Genetic ancestry analysis placed about 80% of the 400 or so donors that were genotyped in the Caucasian-associated cluster.

Notes on the study in general: Most subjects' HLA-A and HLA-B alleles were reportedly predicted from TCR beta sequences. The number of N-insertions in an Asian-associated ancestry cluster was reportedly below the 666-donor mean in a later analysis. Serostatus for CMV was the only available immune exposure information.

The primer mix had 60 Vbeta and 13 Jbeta primers. Some clones are missing from TCRdb's copy, which holds only in-frame ones; the method was immunoSEQ multiplex PCR. This table holds around 210,000 clones, around 83% found once. The CDR3 contains 14 residues. Germline V gene data show CDR1 as SGHNT and CDR2 as YENEEA. V lost 2 bases, J lost 4 bases, and 10 bases lay in between. On this clone: Its antigen is as yet unknown.

The rearrangement uses TRBV11-3 and TRBJ2-3, with D tentatively TRBD2 (6 bases). The source is a woman aged 40-49 years in good health and CMV-seronegative. The source material was PBMCs. DNA for the CDR3: TGTGCCAGCAGCTTAACTAGCCAGTCAGATACGCAGTATTTT. Its translation is CASSLTSQSDTQYF.